The 18 T cell receptor beta chains below come from one sample, sequenced in a study of shared T cell receptors in the human thymus. Only in-frame clones appear in the TCRdb table, and some are missing; sequencing was by immunoSEQ multiplex PCR. The data hold roughly 560,000 clones, with 70% to 80% observed a single time. These data were also reused for a study on human thymus T cells.

Sample: thymocytes. The source of these receptors is a boy younger than two with a congenital heart defect.

This chain's CDR3 is CASSQEQGAYEQYF. The CDR3 coding sequence is TGCGCCAGCAGCCAAGAGCAGGGGGCCTACGAGCAGTACTTC. J is TRBJ2-7 and V is TRBV4-3; 7 bases align to TRBD1. Germline values: CDR1 LGHNA, CDR2 YSLEER. V trimming: 0 bases; J trimming: 2 bases; junction bases outside the gene matches: 1. This CDR3 has 14 amino acids.

The V and J genes are TRBV1 and TRBJ2-3; TRBD2, the D gene given by the table, was not confirmed from the DNA. TRBV1 is described as a pseudogene. CDR3 length: 19 amino acids. The CDR3 DNA follows: TGCACCAGCAGCCAAGATCCGCGGGAGGGCGGTCCCGGAACAGATACGCAGTATTTT. Translated: CTSSQDPREGGPGTDTQYF.

The CDR3 sequence is CASRRQGNYGYTF. The CDR3 bases are TGTGCCAGCAGAAGGCAGGGAAACTATGGCTACACCTTC. The V call is TRBV6-1, the J call TRBJ1-2; tentatively, D is TRBD1 (5 bases). Germline CDR1 and CDR2: MNHNS and SASEGT. The CDR3 totals 13 residues. V lost 6 bases and J lost 2, with 10 bases in between.

J is TRBJ1-2 and V is TRBV4-2; D might be TRBD1 (6 bases). The germline V and J ends were trimmed by 4 bases and 8 bases, with 17 bases remaining between them. The germline V gene has CDR1 LGHNA and CDR2 YNFKEQ. This CDR3 has 14 amino acids. The CDR3 DNA sequence: TGTGCCAGCAGCCGGAAGACAGGTCCTCAGGGCTACACCTTC. This translates into CASSRKTGPQGYTF.

The rearrangement links TRBV6-6 to TRBJ2-2; 12 bases agree with TRBD2. V trimming: 8 bases; J trimming: 5 bases; junction bases outside the gene matches: 3. The CDR3 has 14 amino acids. From germline, CDR1 is MNHNY and CDR2 SVGAGI (reference sequence). In nucleotides, the CDR3 is TGTGCCAGCCGACTAGCGGGAGTAACCGGGGAGCTGTTTTTT. It specifies CASRLAGVTGELFF.

Only a few counts were recorded for this clone. This chain joins TRBV4-1 and TRBJ2-7, with TRBD2 as a possible D gene (5 bases). The germline CDR1 and CDR2 sequences are MGHRA and YSYEKL. The germline V and J ends were trimmed by 4 bases and 7 bases, with 20 bases remaining between them. The CDR3 is made up of 15 amino acids. CDR3 protein: CASSPPGIPTGEQYF. DNA of the CDR3: TGCGCCAGCAGCCCCCCGGGAATCCCGACTGGAGAGCAGTACTTC.

V and J are TRBV11-3 and TRBJ2-2, with D maybe TRBD1 (6 bases). This CDR3 contains 19 residues. Looked up from germline, CDR1 is SGHNT and CDR2 is YENEEA. V was pared by 2 bases and J by 0 bases, with 19 bases between. The CDR3 spells CASSLPSTKGEANTGELFF. Written as DNA, the CDR3 is TGTGCCAGCAGCTTACCCTCTACTAAGGGGGAAGCGAACACCGGGGAGCTGTTTTTT. The full variable domain, its missing parts supplied by reference TRBV11-3 and TRBJ2-2, is EAGVVQSPRYKIIEKKQPVAFWCNPISGHNTLYWYLQNLGQGPELLIRYENEEAVDDSQLPKDRFSAERLKGVDSTLKIQPAELGDSAVYLCASSLPSTKGEANTGELFFGEGSRLTVL.

This sequence joins TRBV7-9 and TRBJ1-1, with TRBD1 identical over 8 bases. CDR1 is SEHNR and CDR2 is FQNEAQ in the germline V gene (reference sequence). The ends lost 3 bases at V and 1 base at J; junction bases unmatched: 10. CDR3 length: 17 amino acids. CDR3 sequence reads: CASSFAPGQETNTEAFF. CDR3 in DNA: TGTGCCAGCAGCTTTGCCCCGGGACAGGAAACGAACACTGAAGCTTTCTTT.

The genes are TRBV10-3 and TRBJ2-7; 12 bases are a match to TRBD2. V lost 5 bases and J lost 2; bases outside the gene matches: 13. CDR1 is ENHRY and CDR2 is SYGVKD in the germline V gene. This CDR3 comprises 18 residues. DNA for the CDR3: TGTGCCATCAGTCGACTAGCGGGAGATAATACCCCTACCTACGAGCAGTACTTC. As protein: CAISRLAGDNTPTYEQYF.

The table lists this clone with a few counts. The rearrangement uses TRBV5-6 and TRBJ2-2, with TRBD2 identical over 8 bases. This CDR3 is 16 amino acids long. CDR1 and CDR2 (germline): SGHDT, YYEEEE. With V trimmed by 4 bases and J by 1 base, 6 bases remained unmatched. The CDR3 protein is CASSRAGGRNTGELFF. CDR3 coding DNA: TGTGCCAGCAGCCGGGCGGGGGGCCGGAACACCGGGGAGCTGTTTTTT.

The chain carries TRBV9 and TRBJ2-1; 8 bases line up with TRBD2. The CDR3 has 15 residues. J lost 9 bases, V lost 1 base, and 9 bases had no gene match. From germline, CDR1 is SGDLS and CDR2 YYNGEE. CDR3 sequence (DNA): TGTGCCAGCAGCGTAACCCCGGGAGGGCCTGGTGAGCAGTTCTTC. Its translation: CASSVTPGGPGEQFF.

The chain has TRBV7-8 and TRBJ2-7; 13 bases line up with TRBD2. Unmatched junction bases numbered 13, after V lost 3 bases and J lost 2 bases. This CDR3 comprises 19 residues. Germline CDR1 is SGHVS and CDR2 is FQNEAQ. In DNA form, the CDR3 reads TGTGCCAGCAGCTTTCGAGGACTAGCGGGAGATATATCCCCCTACGAGCAGTACTTC. Amino acids: CASSFRGLAGDISPYEQYF. Looking up the rest from reference TRBV7-8 and TRBJ2-7 gives the full variable domain: GAGVSQSPRYKVAKRGQDVALRCDPISGHVSLFWYQQALGQGPEFLTYFQNEAQLDKSGLPSDRFFAERPEGSVSTLKIQRTQQEDSAVYLCASSFRGLAGDISPYEQYFGPGTRLTVT.

This chain uses TRBV2 with TRBJ2-7; D possibly corresponds to TRBD1 (5 bases). The V gene lost 8 bases and the J gene lost 1 base, with 9 bases spanning the gap. The CDR3 consists of 12 residues. CDR1 and CDR2 (germline): SNHLY, FYNNEI. The CDR3 coding sequence is TGTGCCAGCGGGGCCTTTTCCTACGAGCAGTACTTC. This encodes CASGAFSYEQYF.

The gene calls are TRBV25-1 and TRBJ2-1; possibly TRBD2 for D (6 bases). CDR1 MGHDK and CDR2 SYGVNS come from the germline V gene. CDR3 length: 16 amino acids. The V end lost 3 bases, the J end lost 0 bases, and 12 bases lay between the germline ends. Written as DNA, the CDR3 is TGTGCCAGCAGTGAGGGGGGTCTGGGCTCCTACAATGAGCAGTTCTTC. This gives the protein CASSEGGLGSYNEQFF.

The rearrangement joins TRBV5-6 to TRBJ1-4; 9 nucleotides line up with TRBD1. Germline values: CDR1 SGHDT, CDR2 YYEEEE. The CDR3 covers 16 residues. Trimming at V came to 4 bases and at J to 5 bases, leaving 9 bases not matched to a gene. The CDR3 DNA is TGTGCCAGCAGCGGGGACAGGGCGGCATGGAATGAAAAACTGTTTTTT. Translation gives CASSGDRAAWNEKLFF. The full variable domain, completed using reference TRBV5-6 and TRBJ1-4, is DAGVTQSPTHLIKTRGQQVTLRCSPKSGHDTVSWYQQALGQGPQFIFQYYEEEERQRGNFPDRFSGHQFPNYSSELNVNALLLGDSALYLCASSGDRAAWNEKLFFGSGTQLSVL.

This clone was counted only a few times. V gene TRBV19 combines with J gene TRBJ2-1; 16 bases map to TRBD2. Trimming removed 3 bases from V and 5 bases from J; junction bases left unmatched: 7. This CDR3 is 18 amino acids long. Germline V lookup: CDR1 LNHDA, CDR2 SQIVND (reference sequence). CDR3 residues: CASSMSGLAGGFNNEQFF. The DNA for the CDR3 is TGTGCCAGTAGTATGTCGGGACTAGCGGGAGGGTTCAACAATGAGCAGTTCTTC.

Comments on this clone: This sample includes further DNA sequences coding for the same CDR3. This chain connects TRBV27 to TRBJ2-7; D may be TRBD2 (6 bases). CDR1 and CDR2 (germline): MNHEY, SMNVEV (reference sequence). This CDR3 comprises 13 residues. V lost 3 bases, J lost 1 base, and 7 bases lay in between. Here the CDR3 reads CASSFGRSYEQYF. The CDR3 DNA reads TGTGCCAGCAGTTTTGGGAGGTCCTACGAGCAGTACTTC.

The chain couples TRBV4-3 to TRBJ2-1; maybe TRBD2 (6 bases). Looked up from germline, CDR1 is LGHNA and CDR2 is YSLEER. There are 14 residues in the CDR3. V was clipped by 0 bases and J by 10 bases, with 13 bases between them. CDR3 sequence: CASSQDRGLAEQFF. In nucleotides, the CDR3 is TGCGCCAGCAGCCAAGATCGGGGCCTAGCGGAGCAGTTCTTC.